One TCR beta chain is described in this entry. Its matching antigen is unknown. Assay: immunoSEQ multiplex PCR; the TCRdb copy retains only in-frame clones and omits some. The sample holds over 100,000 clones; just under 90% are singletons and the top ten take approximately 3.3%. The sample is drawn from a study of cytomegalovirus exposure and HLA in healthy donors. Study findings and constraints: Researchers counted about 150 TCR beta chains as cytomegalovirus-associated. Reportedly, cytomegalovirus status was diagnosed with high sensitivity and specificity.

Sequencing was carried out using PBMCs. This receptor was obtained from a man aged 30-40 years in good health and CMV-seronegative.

The CDR3 coding sequence is TGTGCCAGCAGTTATGCCGGGTTTCAGCTTGGCTACACCTTC. Protein: CASSYAGFQLGYTF. The gene calls are TRBV6-5 and TRBJ1-2; no clear D gene. The V end was cut by 3 bases, the J end by 7 bases, with 15 bases between. CDR3 length: 14 residues. Germline V gives CDR1 MNHEY, CDR2 SVGAGI.